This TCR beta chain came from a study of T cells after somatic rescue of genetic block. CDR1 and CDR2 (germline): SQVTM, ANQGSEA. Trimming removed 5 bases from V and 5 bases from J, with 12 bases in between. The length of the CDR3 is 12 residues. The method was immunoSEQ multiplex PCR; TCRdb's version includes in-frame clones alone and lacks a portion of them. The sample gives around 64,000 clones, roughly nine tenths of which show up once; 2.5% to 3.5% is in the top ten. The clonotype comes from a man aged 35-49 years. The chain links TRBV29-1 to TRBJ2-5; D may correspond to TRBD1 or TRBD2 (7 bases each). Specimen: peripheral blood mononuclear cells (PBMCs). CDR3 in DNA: TGCAGCGTTTTCCAGGGGGGGGAGACCCAGTACTTC. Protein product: CSVFQGGETQYF.